Many counts were recorded for the clone carrying this T cell receptor beta chain. As yet, its antigen is unknown. Investigators prepared the TCR beta libraries by applying iRepertoire HTBI primers and Arm-PCR of CDR3 regions. TCRdb used MiXCR to reprocess the multiplex PCR reads, holding one entry per CDR3 protein. The data show about half a million distinct CDR3 sequences, about 12% seen once. These data belong to a study of regulatory T cells in long-lasting Graves disease. Notes on the study in general: Thyroid tissue went unstudied; only peripheral blood was examined.

The time point here: newly diagnosed GD, antithyroid drugs for less than 3 months. From RNA extracted from PBMCs, the TCR library was made. Blood from the periphery, around 10 milliliters in all, was drawn into EDTA tubes. Germline V gene data show CDR1 as MNHEY and CDR2 as SMNVEV (reference sequence). Trimming removed 1 base at V and 6 bases at J, with 10 bases between. The CDR3 contains 14 residues. This same sample was also part of a study on T cells in Graves' hyperthyroidism and ophthalmopathy. As that study records: The primer set for the first-round RT-PCR of the TCR CDR3 was HTBI. A 13 V-J signature model discriminated ophthalmopathy versus stable hyperthyroidism.

The sample here was peripheral blood mononuclear cells (PBMCs), taken at new diagnosis, from a patient treated with antithyroid drugs. The genes are TRBV27 and TRBJ2-1; D is uncertain. The source of this sequence is a woman aged 25 to 45 with Graves disease. The CDR3: CASSLWAKINEQFF. The CDR3 nucleotides are TGTGCCAGCAGTTTATGGGCTAAAATCAATGAGCAGTTCTTC.